This record covers a single T cell receptor beta chain. This record comes from a study of shared clonotypes between healthy human individuals. The protocol was immunoSEQ multiplex PCR, while the TCRdb copy is restricted to in-frame clones and leaves out a portion. The profile shows about 590,000 clones, around 95% of them singletons. The naive CD8 population came from CD45RO-negative cells selected for CCR7, without terminally differentiated effector memory CD45RA+ cells. HIV-negative, healthy adults without recent acute infections or vaccinations were the donors. V lost 0 bases and J lost 4, with 10 bases in between. The CDR3 extends over 14 amino acids. The V gene's germline CDR1 is LGHNA and CDR2 YNFKEQ.

This receptor was taken from a woman aged 30 to 39 in good health. The specimen was naive CD8+ T cells sorted from blood. The chain uses TRBV4-2 and TRBJ2-7; D is undetermined. The CDR3 loop reads CASSQESSTYEQYF. CDR3 DNA sequence: TGTGCCAGCAGCCAAGAGTCCTCCACTTACGAGCAGTACTTC.